The 13 T cell receptor beta chains below all came from one sample that was sequenced in a study of cytomegalovirus exposure and HLA in healthy donors. Primers for the PCR totalled 60 Vbeta and 13 Jbeta. Sequencing used immunoSEQ multiplex PCR; TCRdb keeps in-frame clones, though not all of them. Here the sample spans approximately 140,000 clones, over 65% being singletons. The specimen was PBMCs. These receptors came from a male donor in good health and CMV-seronegative.

The chain links TRBV7-9 to TRBJ2-4; TRBD2 aligns across 7 bases. Germline CDR1 is SEHNR and CDR2 is FQNEAQ (reference sequence). Trimming cost V 7 bases and J 5 bases; bases outside gene matches: 5. The CDR3 loop spans 13 amino acids. CDR3 sequence (DNA): TGTGCCAGCACCCGGGGAGGGGAAAACATTCAGTACTTC. Its protein product is CASTRGGENIQYF.

Concerning this clone itself: The sample contains more than one DNA sequence encoding this CDR3. CDR3: CASSLARNEQFF. CDR3 bases: TGCGCCAGCAGCTTGGCTAGAAATGAGCAGTTCTTC. The chain recombines TRBV5-1 with TRBJ2-1, with unresolved D. Germline CDR1 SGHRS, CDR2 YFSETQ. V lost 0 bases, J lost 7 bases, and 5 bases lay in between. CDR3 length equals 12 residues. Combining the CDR3 with reference TRBV5-1 and TRBJ2-1 gives the whole variable domain KAGVTQTPRYLIKTRGQQVTLSCSPISGHRSVSWYQQTPGQGLQFLFEYFSETQRNKGNFPGRFSGRQFSNSRSEMNVSTLELGDSALYLCASSLARNEQFFGPGTRLTVL.

This sequence joins TRBV7-3 and TRBJ2-1; TRBD1 aligns across 7 bases. CDR3 size: 15 residues. After removal of 3 bases from V and 9 bases from J, the junction contained 11 bases not matched to a gene. CDR1 SGHTA and CDR2 FQGTGA come from the germline V gene. CDR3 in DNA: TGTGCCAGCAGCTTCCGGGACAGTGCTCGGGGTGAGCAGTTCTTC. Protein product: CASSFRDSARGEQFF.

The rearrangement uses TRBV9 and TRBJ2-3; D gene unclear. The CDR3 totals 15 residues. Per the germline V gene, CDR1 is SGDLS and CDR2 is YYNGEE. Trimming stripped 0 bases from V and 0 bases from J, with 8 bases between. The CDR3 DNA sequence: TGTGCCAGCAGCGTAGTCCCCTCGAGCACAGATACGCAGTATTTT. This gives the protein CASSVVPSSTDTQYF.

This clone was picked up a small number of times. CDR3 sequence: CASSWTSGNQREQFF. In nucleotides, the CDR3 is TGTGCCAGCAGTTGGACTAGCGGTAATCAGAGGGAGCAGTTCTTC. The chain is built from TRBV7-3 and TRBJ2-1, with TRBD2 matching 10 bases. This CDR3 is built from 15 residues. Germline CDR1 SGHTA, CDR2 FQGTGA. Germline trimming cut 6 bases from V and 10 bases from J; bases unmatched to any gene: 12.

This chain links TRBV20-1 with TRBJ1-1; D gene uncertain. Germline loops: CDR1 DFQATT, CDR2 SNEGSKA (reference sequence). Trimming took 7 bases from V and 1 from J, leaving 7 bases between them. This CDR3 region has 11 residues. Here the CDR3 reads CSVGGNTEAFF. DNA for the CDR3: TGCAGTGTGGGAGGGAACACTGAAGCTTTCTTT.

The V call is TRBV30, the J call TRBJ2-1; D call uncertain. V lost 1 base and J 10 bases, leaving 11 bases between the germline ends. CDR1 is GTSNPN and CDR2 is SVGIG in the germline V gene (reference sequence). The CDR3 has 12 amino acids. CDR3 nucleotides: TGTGCCTGGAGTGACCCTGATAGAGAGCAGTTCTTC. Translation: CAWSDPDREQFF.

The V and J genes are TRBV7-6 and TRBJ2-7; TRBD2 matches 7 bases. Per germline, CDR1 SGHVS and CDR2 FNYEAQ. V lost 0 bases, J lost 1 base, and 0 bases stayed unmatched. This CDR3 is 14 amino acids long. For the CDR3, the DNA is TGTGCCAGCAGCTTAGCGGGAGGGTCCTACGAGCAGTACTTC. Translated: CASSLAGGSYEQYF.

The genes are TRBV7-8 and TRBJ2-5; no firm D call. The CDR3 runs to 14 residues. V lost 0 bases to trimming and J lost 5 bases, with 10 bases between them. The germline gives CDR1 SGHVS, CDR2 FQNEAQ. The CDR3 region has the DNA TGTGCCAGCAGCTTAGCTCCCTCGAGGGAGACCCAGTACTTC. Amino acids: CASSLAPSRETQYF.

This clone has a single count. This chain links TRBV4-3 with TRBJ2-1; TRBD1 matches at 9 bases. Trimming removed 10 bases from V and 6 bases from J; junction bases left unmatched: 7. This CDR3 is 13 amino acids long. From germline, CDR1 is LGHNA and CDR2 YSLEER. The DNA for the CDR3 is TGCGCCACCAGGACAGGGGACGCCAATGAGCAGTTCTTC. As protein: CATRTGDANEQFF.

This clone has only a few counts. The V and J genes are TRBV9 and TRBJ2-1, with D unresolved. The CDR3 has 15 residues. Germline-derived CDR1 and CDR2 are SGDLS and YYNGEE. Trimming stripped 0 bases from V and 10 bases from J, with 17 bases between. The DNA of the CDR3 is TGTGCCAGCAGCGTAGATTTCACCGACTCCACCGAGCAGTTCTTC. It yields the protein CASSVDFTDSTEQFF.

Here the CDR3 reads CASSLGQGEYF. DNA for the CDR3: TGTGCCAGCAGCTTAGGTCAGGGGGAGTACTTC. The chain carries TRBV13 and TRBJ2-7, with 7 bases identical to TRBD1. V dropped 0 bases and J dropped 11; count of bases not matched to a gene: 1. The CDR3 sequence is 11 residues long. Germline CDR1 is PRHDT and CDR2 is FYEKMQ (reference sequence).

This chain links TRBV2 with TRBJ2-7, with 7 positions matching TRBD1. V was pared by 0 bases and J by 4 bases, with 24 bases of the junction left unmatched. The CDR3 has 21 amino acids. The germline V gene has CDR1 SNHLY and CDR2 FYNNEI. The DNA of the CDR3 is TGTGCCAGCAGTGAAGCTTTCCACCCGGGACAGCCGTCAATCGGACTTTACGAGCAGTACTTC. Translation: CASSEAFHPGQPSIGLYEQYF.